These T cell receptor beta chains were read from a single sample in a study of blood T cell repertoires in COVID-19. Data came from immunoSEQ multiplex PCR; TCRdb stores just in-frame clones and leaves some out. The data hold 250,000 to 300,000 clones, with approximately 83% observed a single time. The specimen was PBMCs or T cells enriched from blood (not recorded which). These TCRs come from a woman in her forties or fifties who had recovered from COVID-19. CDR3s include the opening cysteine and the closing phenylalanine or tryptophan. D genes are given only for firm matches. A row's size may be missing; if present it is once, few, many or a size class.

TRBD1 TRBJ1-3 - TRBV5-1 TGCGCCAGCAGCTGGACAACAGGGGGCTCTGGAAACACCATATATTTT CASSWTTGGSGNTIYF
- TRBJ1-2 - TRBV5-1 TGCGCCAGCAGCTTGGGAGGGCTACCCAGCGACTATGGCTACACCTTC CASSLGGLPSDYGYTF
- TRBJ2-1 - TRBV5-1 TGCGCCAGCAGCTCTCCCACTGCGCCTGCGTTCTTC CASSSPTAPAFF
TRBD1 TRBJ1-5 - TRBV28 TGTGCCAGCAGTTTACGACAGGGGCGGAGGAATCAGCCCCAGCATTTT CASSLRQGRRNQPQHF
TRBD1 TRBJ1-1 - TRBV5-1 TGCGCCAGCAGCGCGACAGGGGGGAAGACTGAAGCTTTCTTT CASSATGGKTEAFF
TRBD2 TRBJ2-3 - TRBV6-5 TGTGCCAGCAGTTACTCTAGCGGGACAGATACGCAGTATTTT CASSYSSGTDTQYF
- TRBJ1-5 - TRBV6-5 TGTGCCAGCAGTTACAGGGGGTCTCAGCCCCAGCATTTT CASSYRGSQPQHF
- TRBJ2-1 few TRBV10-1 TGCGCCAGCAGTGTAGCGACCAACCCCTTTTCCTACAATGAGCAGTTCTTC CASSVATNPFSYNEQFF
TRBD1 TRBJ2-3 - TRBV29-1 TGCAGCGTTGCGGGCGGGACAGGACGTACCGGGCAGTATTTT CSVAGGTGRTGQYF
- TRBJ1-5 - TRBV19 TGTGCCAGTAGGACAGGTTATAGCAATCAGCCCCAGCATTTT CASRTGYSNQPQHF
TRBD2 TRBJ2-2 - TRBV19 TGTGCCAGTAGTATTGGCGGGAGTGCCCGAACCGGGGAGCTGTTTTTT CASSIGGSARTGELFF
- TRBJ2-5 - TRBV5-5 TGTGCCAGCAGCTGGGTGGCAGGGAACACTCAAGAGACCCAGTACTTC CASSWVAGNTQETQYF
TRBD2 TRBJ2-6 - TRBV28 TGTGCCAGCAGTTTGCGGGGGTACGGCATCTCTGGGGCCAACGTCCTGACTTTC CASSLRGYGISGANVLTF
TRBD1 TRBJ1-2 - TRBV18 TGTGCCAGCTCCCAAGACAGGGCTGGTGGCTACACCTTC CASSQDRAGGYTF
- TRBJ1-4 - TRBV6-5 TGTGCCAGCAGTTACGGGGCAGGGTTTAATGAAAAACTGTTTTTT CASSYGAGFNEKLFF
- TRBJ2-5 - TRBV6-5 TGTGCCAGCAAAGAATTGACACAAGAGACCCAGTACTTC CASKELTQETQYF
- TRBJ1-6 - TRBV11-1 TGTGCCAGCAGCTCCTTGACAGCACACCGATCACCCCTCCACTTT CASSSLTAHRSPLHF
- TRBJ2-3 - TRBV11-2 TGTGCCAGCAGCTTATCTAAGGACCCAGGGGGCACAGATACGCAGTATTTT CASSLSKDPGGTDTQYF
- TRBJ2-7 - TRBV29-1 TGCAGCGTTGCAGGGCGAATCGACTACGAGCAGTACTTC CSVAGRIDYEQYF
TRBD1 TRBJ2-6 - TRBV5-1 TGCGCCAGCAGCTTGGTCCCGGGACAGGGGTACTCTGGGGCCAACGTCCTGACTTTC CASSLVPGQGYSGANVLTF
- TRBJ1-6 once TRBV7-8 TGTGCCAGCAGCAAACAGGGTCTGGATTCACCCCTCCACTTT CASSKQGLDSPLHF
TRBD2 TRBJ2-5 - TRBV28 TGTGCCAGCAGTCCATCCCCGGGACTAGGGACTCTCGCTGAGACCCAGTACTTC CASSPSPGLGTLAETQYF
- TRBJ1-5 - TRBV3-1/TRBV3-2 TGTGCCAGCAGCCAAGACATCAATCAGCCCCAGCATTTT CASSQDINQPQHF
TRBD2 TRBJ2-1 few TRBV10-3 TGTGCCATCAGTCAGAGCGGGAGCTCCTACAATGAGCAGTTCTTC CAISQSGSSYNEQFF
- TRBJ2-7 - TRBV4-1 TGCGCCAGCAGCCAAGATTTGCCCGGCGAAGATGGCGAATCGGGGCAGTACTTC CASSQDLPGEDGESGQYF
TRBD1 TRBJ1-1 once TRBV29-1 TGCAGCGGCGGACAGGGGGGACCCCCCACTGAAGCTTTCTTT CSGGQGGPPTEAFF
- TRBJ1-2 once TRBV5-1 TGCGCCAGCAGCTCAGGCGGGGCTAACGCTGGCTACACCTTC CASSSGGANAGYTF
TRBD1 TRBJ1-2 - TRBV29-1 TGCAGCGCCGAAGGGACAGGGCGAGGGTATGGCTACACCTTC CSAEGTGRGYGYTF
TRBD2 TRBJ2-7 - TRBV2 TGTGCCAGCAAAATGGGACTAGCGGGAGGGACCTACGAGCAGTACTTC CASKMGLAGGTYEQYF
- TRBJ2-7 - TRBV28 TGTGCCAGCAGTCCACGCGGGCTTTCCTACGAGCAGTACTTC CASSPRGLSYEQYF
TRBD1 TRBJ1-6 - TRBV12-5 TGTGCTAGTGGTCGGGTCATCGGGACAGCTAATTCACCCCTCCACTTT CASGRVIGTANSPLHF
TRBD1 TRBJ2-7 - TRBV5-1 TGCGCCAGCAGCTTGGTGCAGGGGGCTCTTGAGCAGTACTTC CASSLVQGALEQYF
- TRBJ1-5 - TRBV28 TGTGCCAGCAGTTTTTTAGACTCCCAATCCAATCAGCCCCAGCATTTT CASSFLDSQSNQPQHF
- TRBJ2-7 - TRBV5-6 TGTGCCAGCAGCTTAGGACAGATGCTGCCCTACGAGCAGTACTTC CASSLGQMLPYEQYF
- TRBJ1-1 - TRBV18 TGTGCCAGCTCACCACCGACCCGAGGCACTGAAGCTTTCTTT CASSPPTRGTEAFF
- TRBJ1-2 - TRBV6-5 TGTGCCAGCAGGGACAGTCCTAACTATGGCTACACCTTC CASRDSPNYGYTF
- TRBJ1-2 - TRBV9 TGTGCCAGCAGCGTAGACATCTCCCTCCATGGCTACACCTTC CASSVDISLHGYTF
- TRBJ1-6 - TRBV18 TGTGCCAGCTCACCCGAGTGGAGGGATAATTCACCCCTCCACTTT CASSPEWRDNSPLHF
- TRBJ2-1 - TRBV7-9 TGTGCCACTCCCCTGCGGGACTCCTACAATGAGCAGTTCTTC CATPLRDSYNEQFF
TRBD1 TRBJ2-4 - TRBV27 TGTGCCAGCAGCGCTAAAGTCCCGGGACAGGGGTTTAACGCCAAAAACATTCAGTACTTC CASSAKVPGQGFNAKNIQYF
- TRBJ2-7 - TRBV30 TGTGCCTGGAGTCGGAGGGGACGCGAGCAGTACTTC CAWSRRGREQYF
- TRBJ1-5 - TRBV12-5 TGTGCTAGTGGAACTAGGACAGCTGATAGCAATCAGCCCCAGCATTTT CASGTRTADSNQPQHF
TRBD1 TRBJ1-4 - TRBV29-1 TGCAGCGTGAACCAAGGGACAGGGATAACCAATTTCTCCCTTGATGAAAAACTGTTTTTT CSVNQGTGITNFSLDEKLFF
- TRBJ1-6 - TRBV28 TGTGCCAGCAGTGTAGGGGGGGAATCACCCCTCCACTTT CASSVGGESPLHF
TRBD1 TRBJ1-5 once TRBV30 TGTGCCTTCTCGAGGGACAGGGGGACTCAGCCCCAGCATTTT CAFSRDRGTQPQHF
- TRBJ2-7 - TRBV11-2 TGTGCCAGCAGCTTAGGCCCAGGGCCTTCCTACGAGCAGTACTTC CASSLGPGPSYEQYF
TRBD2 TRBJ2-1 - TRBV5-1 TGCGCCAGCAACCCGGGAGGAACCTACAATGAGCAGTTCTTC CASNPGGTYNEQFF
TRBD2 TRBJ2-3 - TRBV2 TGTGCCAGCAGGATTAGCGGGAGTAGTGCGTATACGCAGTATTTT CASRISGSSAYTQYF
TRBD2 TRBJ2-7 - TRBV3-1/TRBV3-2 TGTGCCAGCAGCTTACTAGCGACCTCCTACGAGCAGTACTTC CASSLLATSYEQYF
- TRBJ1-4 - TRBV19 TGTGCCAGTAGTCAGGGGTTGGTTGAAAAACTGTTTTTT CASSQGLVEKLFF
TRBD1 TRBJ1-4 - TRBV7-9 TGTGCCAGCAGCTCCTGGACAGGGGGCGCGGGGGAAAAACTGTTTTTT CASSSWTGGAGEKLFF
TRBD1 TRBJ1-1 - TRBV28 TGTGCCAGCAGCCTACAGGGGGCTTTCACTGAAGCTTTCTTT CASSLQGAFTEAFF
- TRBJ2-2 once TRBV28 TGTGCCAGCGGTCGGACATCGAACACCGGGGAGCTGTTTTTT CASGRTSNTGELFF
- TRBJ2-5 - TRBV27 TGTGCCAGCAGTTTAAGGGGGCGGGGTGAGACCCAGTACTTC CASSLRGRGETQYF
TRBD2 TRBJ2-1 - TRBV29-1 TGCAGCGTTGACGGGAGGCCGAGCTCCTACAATGAGCAGTTCTTC CSVDGRPSSYNEQFF